This T cell receptor beta chain was identified during a study of shared clonotypes between healthy human individuals. The donors were adults (healthy and HIV-negative) with no recent acute infections or vaccinations. Every one of the donors was a Caucasian adult that lived in Nashville, Tennessee. Using ten immunoSEQ deep assay plates, investigators sequenced unsorted PBMC DNA. In the original analysis: ImmunoSEQ output held junction-only sequences without quality scores, so filtering differed. Here immunoSEQ multiplex PCR was the method, and the copy in TCRdb shows in-frame clones only, minus some. The V and J calls and clone size are taken from that table; D and trimming were inferred from the DNA. In the table there are about 490,000 clones, 60% to 85% of which are singletons. Germline lookup yields CDR1 SEHNR and CDR2 FQNEAQ (reference sequence). V lost 5 bases and J lost 11, with 13 bases in between. The length of the CDR3 is 12 residues.

The sample was PBMCs. The rearrangement links TRBV7-9 to TRBJ2-4; D call uncertain. This TCR was recovered from a woman aged 40 to 55 in good health. Some clones in this sample may be carry-over from other donors' samples. The CDR3 DNA reads as TGTGCCAGCAGCCTCGCGTTTGGGGTTCAGTACTTC. Translating it yields CASSLAFGVQYF.